These 22 T cell receptor beta chains came from one sample sequenced in a study of T cell responses to AZD1222 COVID-19 vaccine. Here immunoSEQ multiplex PCR was the method, and the copy in TCRdb shows in-frame clones only, minus some. The sample lists 140,000 to 150,000 clones; just over 90% were seen once. The sample here was peripheral blood, taken on day 0 of AZD1222 vaccination. The source of these receptors is an adult in good health.

This sequence joins TRBV30 and TRBJ1-5, with D tentatively TRBD1 (6 bases). Germline V gives CDR1 GTSNPN, CDR2 SVGIG (reference sequence). Trimming pared 5 bases from V and 4 bases from J, leaving 12 bases between. The CDR3 totals 13 residues. CDR3 sequence: CAWGHRANQPQHF. DNA of the CDR3: TGTGCCTGGGGCCACAGGGCGAATCAGCCCCAGCATTTT.

The chain employs TRBV3-1 (or the pseudogene TRBV3-2) and TRBJ2-7; TRBD1 is a possible D gene (5 bases). The CDR3 contains 14 residues. Trimming pared 3 bases from V and 3 bases from J, leaving 12 bases between. Germline V gene sequence: CDR1 LGHDT, CDR2 YNNKEL (reference sequence). CDR3 region: CASSHSDIIYEQYF. The CDR3 DNA follows: TGTGCCAGCAGCCACTCGGACATCATCTACGAGCAGTACTTC.

This rearrangement joins TRBV29-1 to TRBJ2-5, with D perhaps matching TRBD1 (6 bases). The CDR3 spans 13 residues. Between the trimmed V and J ends, which lost 7 bases and 5 bases, there was a span of 17 bases. Looked up from germline, CDR1 is SQVTM and CDR2 is ANQGSEA. The CDR3 nucleotides read TGCAGCGCCGTCGGCAGGGGTGGGGAGACCCAGTACTTC. Protein sequence: CSAVGRGGETQYF.

The chain carries TRBV2 and TRBJ2-3; 7 positions match TRBD2. Trimming removed 5 bases from V and 0 bases from J; junction bases left unmatched: 8. Germline assignment: CDR1 SNHLY and CDR2 FYNNEI. The CDR3 covers 16 residues. In DNA form, the CDR3 reads TGTGCCAGCAGTCCCGAAGTGGGGGGGAGCACAGATACGCAGTATTTT. Amino acid sequence: CASSPEVGGSTDTQYF.

Remarks on this clone: The sample holds other DNA sequences that translate to the same CDR3. The chain recombines TRBV5-4 with TRBJ1-2, with D possibly matching TRBD1 (6 bases). The germline V gene has CDR1 SGHNT and CDR2 YYREEE (reference sequence). The CDR3 contains 14 residues. Trimming left V 5 bases short and J 7 bases short, with 18 bases between. CDR3 in DNA: TGTGCCAGCAGATTGATGGGGGGCGCGTCTGGCTACACCTTC. It specifies CASRLMGGASGYTF.

V gene TRBV28 combines with J gene TRBJ1-2; no clear D gene. V gave up 3 bases and J gave up 0 bases, with 2 bases separating them. Germline CDR1 MDHEN, CDR2 SYDVKM. The length of the CDR3 is 12 residues. The CDR3 spells CASSFSNYGYTF. CDR3 bases: TGTGCCAGCAGTTTTTCTAACTATGGCTACACCTTC.

There are a few counts of this clone. The chain carries TRBV11-2 and TRBJ1-1; D remains ambiguous. V was trimmed by 1 base and J by 1 base, leaving 4 bases between them. This CDR3 comprises 13 residues. Germline V lookup: CDR1 SGHAT, CDR2 FQNNGV. CDR3: CASSLVGNTEAFF. The CDR3 nucleotides read TGTGCCAGCAGCTTAGTCGGGAACACTGAAGCTTTCTTT. Looking up the rest from reference TRBV11-2 and TRBJ1-1 gives the full variable domain: EAGVAQSPRYKIIEKRQSVAFWCNPISGHATLYWYQQILGQGPKLLIQFQNNGVVDDSQLPKDRFSAERLKGVDSTLKIQPAKLEDSAVYLCASSLVGNTEAFFGQGTRLTVV.

The genes are TRBV27 and TRBJ1-1; D possibly corresponds to TRBD1 (6 bases). Per germline, CDR1 MNHEY and CDR2 SMNVEV (reference sequence). V dropped 4 bases and J dropped 1 base, with 7 bases sitting between them. This CDR3 comprises 13 residues. DNA of the CDR3: TGTGCCAGCAGTTACAGGGAGAACACTGAAGCTTTCTTT. It encodes CASSYRENTEAFF.

This chain uses TRBV6-2 or TRBV6-3 with TRBJ1-1; D not resolved. The V gene's germline CDR1 is MNHEY and CDR2 SVGEGT. V lost 0 bases and J 8 bases, leaving 4 bases between the germline ends. This CDR3 comprises 11 residues. This CDR3 is CASSYSAEAFF. CDR3 coding DNA: TGTGCCAGCAGTTACTCAGCCGAAGCTTTCTTT.

The chain uses TRBV27 and TRBJ1-2, with D maybe TRBD1 (6 bases). In germline, CDR1 is MNHEY, CDR2 SMNVEV (reference sequence). The CDR3 has 15 residues. V lost 6 bases and J 2 bases, leaving 16 bases between the germline ends. The CDR3 DNA is TGTGCCAGCAGCCCTACAGGGTTTCTGAACTATGGCTACACCTTC. Its protein is CASSPTGFLNYGYTF.

The J gene is TRBJ1-3, the V gene TRBV7-2; 7 bases align to TRBD1. Germline assignment: CDR1 SGHTA and CDR2 FQGNSA. V lost 5 bases to trimming and J lost 2 bases; unmatched junction nucleotides: 9. CDR3 length: 16 residues. This chain's CDR3 is CASSPSGGETGNTIYF. For the CDR3, the DNA is TGTGCCAGCAGCCCATCAGGGGGGGAGACTGGAAACACCATATATTTT.

The rearrangement uses TRBV2 and TRBJ2-3; D ambiguous. The CDR3 runs 16 residues. Trimming stripped 1 base from V and 0 bases from J, with 11 bases between. The germline gives CDR1 SNHLY, CDR2 FYNNEI. The CDR3 is CASSEVRLGSTDTQYF. The DNA for the CDR3 is TGTGCCAGCAGTGAAGTACGGCTAGGTAGCACAGATACGCAGTATTTT.

The gene calls are TRBV6-5 and TRBJ2-1; 12 bases line up with TRBD2. V dropped 4 bases and J dropped 6; count of bases not matched to a gene: 4. The CDR3 totals 15 residues. Germline CDR1 is MNHEY and CDR2 is SVGAGI. The CDR3 loop is CASSSSGGAGNEQFF. In DNA form, the CDR3 reads TGTGCCAGCAGTTCTAGCGGGGGGGCGGGCAATGAGCAGTTCTTC.

The V gene is TRBV29-1, the J gene TRBJ2-3; unclear D gene. V lost 2 bases and J lost 1, with 10 bases in between. Germline-derived CDR1 and CDR2 are SQVTM and ANQGSEA. CDR3 length: 14 amino acids. The CDR3 DNA is TGCAGCGTTGAATTTACGGGCCGCACAGATACGCAGTATTTT. Amino acids: CSVEFTGRTDTQYF.

The rearrangement links TRBV2 to TRBJ1-5; TRBD1 might be the D (6 bases). The V gene's germline CDR1 is SNHLY and CDR2 FYNNEI. The CDR3 has 14 amino acids. The ends were cut back, 8 bases at V and 2 bases at J, with 13 bases in the middle. For the CDR3, the DNA is TGTGCCAGCGGGGGGGGCTGGGGCAATCAGCCCCAGCATTTT. Translated, it gives CASGGGWGNQPQHF.

This chain uses TRBV9 with TRBJ1-1; no reliable D call. In germline, CDR1 is SGDLS, CDR2 YYNGEE. V was clipped by 5 bases and J by 1 base, with 12 bases between them. The CDR3 sequence is 14 residues long. CDR3 nucleotide sequence: TGTGCCAGCAGTGGACTAAGCTCGAACACTGAAGCTTTCTTT. Protein: CASSGLSSNTEAFF. The full variable domain, rest sourced from reference TRBV9 and TRBJ1-1, is DSGVTQTPKHLITATGQRVTLRCSPRSGDLSVYWYQQSLDQGLQFLIQYYNGEERAKGNILERFSAQQFPDLHSELNLSSLELGDSALYFCASSGLSSNTEAFFGQGTRLTVV.

The chain couples TRBV28 to TRBJ1-5; the D is unclear. With 7 bases removed from V and 4 bases from J, the gap between germline ends came to 17 bases. The CDR3 covers 15 residues. Germline loops: CDR1 MDHEN, CDR2 SYDVKM. Here the CDR3 reads CASTILSSPNQPQHF. The CDR3 DNA follows: TGTGCCAGCACCATATTAAGTTCCCCTAATCAGCCCCAGCATTTT.

The rearrangement uses TRBV7-6 and TRBJ1-2, with TRBD1 as a possible D gene (5 bases). Between the trimmed V and J ends, which lost 4 bases and 0 bases, there was a span of 12 bases. The CDR3 runs to 15 residues. CDR1 is SGHVS, CDR2 FNYEAQ, per germline. Written as DNA, the CDR3 is TGTGCCAGCAGCTGGCTGCAGGGATCTAACTATGGCTACACCTTC. Encoded protein: CASSWLQGSNYGYTF.

As for this clone: The identical CDR3 is also encoded by other nucleotide sequences in the sample. The V gene is TRBV7-3, the J gene TRBJ2-7, with 8 bases fitting TRBD2. Trimming at V came to 2 bases and at J to 5 bases, leaving 2 bases not matched to a gene. In germline, CDR1 is SGHTA, CDR2 FQGTGA. The length of the CDR3 is 13 residues. The CDR3 DNA follows: TGTGCCAGCAGCTTACGGCGGGGGGACGAGCAGTACTTC. It specifies CASSLRRGDEQYF.

This sequence joins TRBV4-2 and TRBJ1-1; 10 nucleotides align to TRBD1. Germline CDR1 reads LGHNA; CDR2 reads YNFKEQ. The V gene end was trimmed by 2 bases and the J gene end by 1 base; junction bases not matched to a gene: 7. This CDR3 has 17 residues. CDR3 region: CASSQLTGGLGNTEAFF. The CDR3, as DNA: TGTGCCAGCAGCCAACTGACAGGGGGCCTTGGGAACACTGAAGCTTTCTTT.

The rearrangement joins TRBV6-1 to TRBJ1-2; 7 bases line up with TRBD1. CDR1 and CDR2 (germline): MNHNS, SASEGT. V trimming: 3 bases; J trimming: 8 bases; junction bases outside the gene matches: 12. The CDR3 covers 15 residues. The CDR3 sequence: CASSDVLGGSRGYTF. CDR3 DNA sequence: TGTGCCAGCAGTGATGTTTTAGGGGGCTCTCGGGGCTACACCTTC.

The chain couples TRBV28 to TRBJ2-7, with 7 bases aligning to TRBD2. The CDR3 spans 14 residues. The trim removed 2 bases at V and 6 bases at J, leaving 7 bases unmatched. The V gene's germline CDR1 is MDHEN and CDR2 SYDVKM. The CDR3 coding sequence is TGTGCCAGCAGTTTAACGGTGGGGGGGACCGAGCAGTACTTC. Protein sequence: CASSLTVGGTEQYF. The full variable domain, its missing parts supplied by reference TRBV28 and TRBJ2-7, is DVKVTQSSRYLVKRTGEKVFLECVQDMDHENMFWYRQDPGLGLRLIYFSYDVKMKEKGDIPEGYSVSREKKERFSLILESASTNQTSMYLCASSLTVGGTEQYFGPGTRLTVT.